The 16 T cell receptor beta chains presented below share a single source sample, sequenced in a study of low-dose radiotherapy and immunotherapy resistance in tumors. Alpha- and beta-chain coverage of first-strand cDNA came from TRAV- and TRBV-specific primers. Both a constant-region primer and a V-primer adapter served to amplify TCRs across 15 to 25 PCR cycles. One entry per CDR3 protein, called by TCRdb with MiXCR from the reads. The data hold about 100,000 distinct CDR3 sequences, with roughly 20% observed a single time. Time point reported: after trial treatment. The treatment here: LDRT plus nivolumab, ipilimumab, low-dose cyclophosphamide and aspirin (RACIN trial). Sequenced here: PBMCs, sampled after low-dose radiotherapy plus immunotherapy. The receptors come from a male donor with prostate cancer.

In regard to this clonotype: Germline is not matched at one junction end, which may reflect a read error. The CDR3 DNA reads TGTGCTAGCAGCATCCAGGGGACCGGGGAGCTGTTTTTT. Its translation: CASSIQGTGELFF. The V and J genes are TRBV7-7 and TRBJ2-2, with D perhaps TRBD1 (6 bases). The length of the CDR3 is 13 residues. Germline CDR1 SSHAT, CDR2 FNYEAQ (reference sequence).

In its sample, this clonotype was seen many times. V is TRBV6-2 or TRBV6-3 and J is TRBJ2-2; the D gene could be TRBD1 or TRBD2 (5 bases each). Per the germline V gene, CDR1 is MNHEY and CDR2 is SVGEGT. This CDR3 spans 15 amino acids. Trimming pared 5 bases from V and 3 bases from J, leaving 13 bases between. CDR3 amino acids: CASSAQVGDTGELFF. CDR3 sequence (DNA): TGTGCCAGCAGTGCCCAGGTGGGGGACACCGGGGAGCTGTTTTTT.

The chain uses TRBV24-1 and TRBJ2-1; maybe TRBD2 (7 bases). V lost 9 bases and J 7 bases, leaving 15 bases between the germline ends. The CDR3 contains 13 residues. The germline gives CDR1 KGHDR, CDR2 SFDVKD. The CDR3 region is CATGGGARNEQFF. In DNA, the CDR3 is TGTGCCACCGGTGGGGGGGCGAGGAATGAGCAGTTCTTC.

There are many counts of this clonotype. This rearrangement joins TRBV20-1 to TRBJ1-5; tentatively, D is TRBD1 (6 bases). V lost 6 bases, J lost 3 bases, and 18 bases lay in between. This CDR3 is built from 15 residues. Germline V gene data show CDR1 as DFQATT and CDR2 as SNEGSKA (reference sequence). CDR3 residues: CSAAGQRFINQPQHF. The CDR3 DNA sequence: TGCAGTGCCGCCGGACAGCGCTTTATCAATCAGCCCCAGCATTTT.

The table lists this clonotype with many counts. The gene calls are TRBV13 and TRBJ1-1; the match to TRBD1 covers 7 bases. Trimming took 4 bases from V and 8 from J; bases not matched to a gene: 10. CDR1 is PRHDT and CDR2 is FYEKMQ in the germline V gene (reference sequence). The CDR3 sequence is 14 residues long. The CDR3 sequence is CASSSSDRDAEAFF. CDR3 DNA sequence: TGTGCCAGCAGCTCGTCAGACAGGGATGCCGAAGCTTTCTTT.

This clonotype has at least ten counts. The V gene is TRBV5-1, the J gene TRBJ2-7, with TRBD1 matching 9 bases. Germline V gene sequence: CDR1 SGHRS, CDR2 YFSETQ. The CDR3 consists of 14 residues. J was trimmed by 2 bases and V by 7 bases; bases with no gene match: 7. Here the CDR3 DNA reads TGCGCCAGCGGACCGGGACAGGGACCCTACGAGCAGTACTTC. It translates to CASGPGQGPYEQYF.

In nucleotides, the CDR3 is TGTGCCGGCGCGGGAGCGGGGGACACCTACAATGAGCAGTTCTTC. It codes for CAGAGAGDTYNEQFF. This chain links TRBV7-9 with TRBJ2-1; 8 positions agree with TRBD2. Germline-derived CDR1 and CDR2 are SEHNR and FQNEAQ (reference sequence). The CDR3 contains 15 residues. Germline trimming cut 11 bases from V and 2 bases from J; bases unmatched to any gene: 11.

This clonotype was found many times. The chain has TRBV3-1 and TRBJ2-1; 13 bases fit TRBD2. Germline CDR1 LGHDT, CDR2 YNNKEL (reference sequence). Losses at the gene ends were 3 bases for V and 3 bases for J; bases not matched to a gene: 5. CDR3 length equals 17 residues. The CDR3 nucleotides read TGTGCCAGCAGCCAGTCCGGGACTAGCGGGATCTACAATGAGCAGTTCTTC. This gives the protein CASSQSGTSGIYNEQFF.

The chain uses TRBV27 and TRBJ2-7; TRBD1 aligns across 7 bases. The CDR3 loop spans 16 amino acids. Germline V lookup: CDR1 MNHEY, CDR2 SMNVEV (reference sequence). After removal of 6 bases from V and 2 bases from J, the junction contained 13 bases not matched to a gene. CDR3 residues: CASRPTGVTAPYEQYF. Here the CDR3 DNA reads TGTGCCAGCAGGCCTACAGGGGTGACGGCCCCCTACGAGCAGTACTTC.

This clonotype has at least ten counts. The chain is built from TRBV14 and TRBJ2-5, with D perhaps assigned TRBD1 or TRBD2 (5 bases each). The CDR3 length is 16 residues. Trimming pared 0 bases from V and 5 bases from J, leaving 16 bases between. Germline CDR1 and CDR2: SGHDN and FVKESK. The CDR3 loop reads CASSQDGASYFETQYF. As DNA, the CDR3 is TGTGCCAGCAGCCAAGACGGGGCGTCCTACTTTGAGACCCAGTACTTC. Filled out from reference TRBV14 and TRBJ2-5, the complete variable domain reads EAGVTQFPSHSVIEKGQTVTLRCDPISGHDNLYWYRRVMGKEIKFLLHFVKESKQDESGMPNNRFLAERTGGTYSTLKVQPAELEDSGVYFCASSQDGASYFETQYFGPGTRLLVL.

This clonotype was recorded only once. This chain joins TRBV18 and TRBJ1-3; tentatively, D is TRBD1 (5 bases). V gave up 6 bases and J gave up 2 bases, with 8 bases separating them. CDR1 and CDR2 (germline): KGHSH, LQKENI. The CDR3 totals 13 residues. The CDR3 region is CASSGTAGNTIYF. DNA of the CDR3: TGTGCCAGCTCGGGGACTGCTGGAAACACCATATATTTT.

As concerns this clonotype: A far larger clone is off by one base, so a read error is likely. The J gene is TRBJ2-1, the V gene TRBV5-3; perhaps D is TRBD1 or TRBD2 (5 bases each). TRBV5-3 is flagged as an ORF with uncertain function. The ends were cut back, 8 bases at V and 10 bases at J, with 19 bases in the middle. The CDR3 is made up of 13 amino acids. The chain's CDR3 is CASLRDGSYEQFF. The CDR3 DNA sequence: TGTGCCAGCCTCCGGGACGGTTCCTACGAGCAGTTCTTC.

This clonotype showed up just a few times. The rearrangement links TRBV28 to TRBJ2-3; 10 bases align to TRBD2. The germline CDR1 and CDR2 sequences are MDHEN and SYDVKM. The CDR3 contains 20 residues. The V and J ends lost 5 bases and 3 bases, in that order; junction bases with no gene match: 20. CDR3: CASSTRLAGGGMVWTDTQYF. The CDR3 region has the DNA TGTGCCAGCAGTACACGACTAGCGGGCGGGGGGATGGTATGGACAGATACGCAGTATTTT.

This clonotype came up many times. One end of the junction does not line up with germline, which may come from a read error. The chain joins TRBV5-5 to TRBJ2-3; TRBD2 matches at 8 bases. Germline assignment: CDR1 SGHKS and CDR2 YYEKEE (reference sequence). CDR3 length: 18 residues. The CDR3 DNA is TGCGCCAGCAGCTTGGTCGGGCTTAAAAGCGGGGGTGCAGATACGCAGTATTTT. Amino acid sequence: CASSLVGLKSGGADTQYF.

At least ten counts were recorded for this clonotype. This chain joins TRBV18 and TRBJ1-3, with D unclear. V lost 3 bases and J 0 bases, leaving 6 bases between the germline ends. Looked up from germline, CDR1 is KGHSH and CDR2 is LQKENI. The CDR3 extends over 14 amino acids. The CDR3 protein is CASSPGSSGNTIYF. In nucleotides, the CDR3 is TGTGCCAGCTCACCGGGCAGCTCTGGAAACACCATATATTTT.

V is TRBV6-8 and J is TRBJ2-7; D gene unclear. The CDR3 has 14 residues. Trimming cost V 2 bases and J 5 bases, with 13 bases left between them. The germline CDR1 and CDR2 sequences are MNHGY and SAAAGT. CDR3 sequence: CASSYGSSRDEQYF. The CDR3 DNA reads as TGTGCCAGCAGTTACGGGTCGAGTCGGGACGAGCAGTACTTC.